This is a list of T cell receptor beta chains from one sample in a study of Ad26.COV2.S vaccination and SARS-CoV-2 variants. The data were produced by immunoSEQ multiplex PCR, yet TCRdb's version contains in-frame clones alone and is incomplete. The sample includes 290,000 or so clones, 80% to 90% seen only once; the top ten take 3% to 4%. Source: peripheral blood, taken in a trial of Ad26.COV2.S vaccine versus placebo. These receptors originate from a person aged 18 to 65 who received the Ad26.COV2.S COVID-19 vaccine or a placebo. Both conserved end residues are part of each CDR3. D genes are given only for firm matches. Not all rows give a size; the values are once, few, many and, for expanded clones, a class.

clone_size | j_call | d_call | v_call | cdr3_nt | cdr3_aa
once | TRBJ1-1 | TRBD1 | TRBV19 | TGTGCCAGTAGTATAGATCACGGGACAGGGGAAACTGAAGCTTTCTTT | CASSIDHGTGETEAFF
. | TRBJ2-1 | TRBD2 | TRBV3-1/TRBV3-2 | TGTGCCAGCAGCCCTAGCGGGAGGGACAATGAGCAGTTCTTC | CASSPSGRDNEQFF
. | TRBJ2-1 | TRBD2 | TRBV2 | TGTGCCAGCACATTTAGGCTAGCGGGGGGGCTCGGAACCTACAATGAGCAGTTCTTC | CASTFRLAGGLGTYNEQFF
. | TRBJ2-1 | . | TRBV7-2 | TGTGCCAGCAGCTTTAGGACAAGATGGAATGAGCAGTTCTTC | CASSFRTRWNEQFF
. | TRBJ2-7 | . | TRBV5-1 | TGCGCCAGCAGCGCTTGGGGATTTTCGTCCGAGCAGTACTTC | CASSAWGFSSEQYF
. | TRBJ2-1 | TRBD2 | TRBV18 | TGTGCCAGCTCACCACCGGGACTAGCGGGACTCAATGAGCAGTTCTTC | CASSPPGLAGLNEQFF
. | TRBJ2-7 | . | TRBV21-1 | TGTGCCAGCAGTAAAATGAGACTATTACTCTCCTACGAGCAGTACTTC | CASSKMRLLLSYEQYF
. | TRBJ2-7 | TRBD1 | TRBV27 | TGTGCCAGCAGTCCGACCGCTGGGACAGGGCCCATCTACGAGCAGTACTTC | CASSPTAGTGPIYEQYF
. | TRBJ1-5 | . | TRBV5-8 | TGTGCCAGCAGCTTGGTTGGGCCTGGGAATCAGCCCCAGCATTTT | CASSLVGPGNQPQHF
once | TRBJ1-4 | . | TRBV2 | TGTGCCAGCAGTGAAAGGGCAGGTGGTAATGAAAAACTGTTTTTT | CASSERAGGNEKLFF
. | TRBJ2-7 | . | TRBV7-9 | TGTGCCAGCAGCTCCGTGGATCGACGGGGCCGGGCCTCCTACGAGCAGTACTTC | CASSSVDRRGRASYEQYF
. | TRBJ1-1 | . | TRBV6-5 | TGTGCCAGCAGTTGGCAGGGGAGGGACACTGAAGCTTTCTTT | CASSWQGRDTEAFF
once | TRBJ1-2 | . | TRBV3-1/TRBV3-2 | TGTGCCAGCAGCCAAGATACGGACCTTACCTTC | CASSQDTDLTF
few | TRBJ1-1 | . | TRBV3-1/TRBV3-2 | TGTGCCAGCAGCCTAGGGGGGAGAGGAGCTTTCTTT | CASSLGGRGAFF
. | TRBJ2-3 | TRBD1 | TRBV7-3 | TGTGCCAGCAGCACAATGGGACAGGGGCCAGATACGCAGTATTTT | CASSTMGQGPDTQYF
. | TRBJ2-2 | . | TRBV7-9 | TGTGCCAGCAGCTTAGGTCAGGGCGCGGCGAACACCGGGGAGCTGTTTTTT | CASSLGQGAANTGELFF
. | TRBJ2-7 | TRBD1 | TRBV7-2 | TGTGCCAGCAGCACATCCGGGACAGTCTCCTACGAGCAGTACTTC | CASSTSGTVSYEQYF
. | TRBJ1-4 | . | TRBV5-5 | TGTGCCAGCAGCTTGGAAGGGGCGACTAATGAAAAACTGTTTTTT | CASSLEGATNEKLFF
. | TRBJ2-1 | . | TRBV5-6 | TGTGCCAGCAGCTTCGGCGGAGGGAAGATAAGGGAGAATGAGCAGTTCTTC | CASSFGGGKIRENEQFF
. | TRBJ1-2 | . | TRBV7-2 | TGTGCCAGCAGCTTACTAAATTCCCTCTATGGCTACACCTTC | CASSLLNSLYGYTF
. | TRBJ1-2 | . | TRBV28 | TGTGCCAGCAGTTTATTTGGGGCTCAAGCTAACTATGGCTACACCTTC | CASSLFGAQANYGYTF
. | TRBJ1-1 | . | TRBV15 | TGTGCCACCAGCACGGCGGGGGTGACTGAAGCTTTCTTT | CATSTAGVTEAFF
once | TRBJ2-3 | TRBD1 | TRBV9 | TGTGCCAGCAGCGGCGGGACAGGGGGAGTAGATACGCAGTATTTT | CASSGGTGGVDTQYF
. | TRBJ2-7 | . | TRBV29-1 | TGCAGCGTTGATGGCCGAGGGGAGCAGTACTTC | CSVDGRGEQYF
. | TRBJ1-2 | . | TRBV3-1/TRBV3-2 | TGTGCCAGCAGCCAAGTTACTTGGGACGCGGGATATGGCTACACCTTC | CASSQVTWDAGYGYTF
. | TRBJ1-2 | TRBD1 | TRBV28 | TGTGCCAGCAGTTTATTGTCTTGGGGCAGGGGGGGCTACACCTTC | CASSLLSWGRGGYTF
. | TRBJ2-7 | TRBD2 | TRBV5-1 | TGCGCCAGCCGTAGCGGGGGACCCTACGAGCAGTACTTC | CASRSGGPYEQYF
few | TRBJ2-1 | . | TRBV11-2 | TGTGCCAGCAGCTTAGGAGGGGGGAATGAGCAGTTCTTC | CASSLGGGNEQFF
few | TRBJ1-2 | . | TRBV18 | TGTGCCAGCTCACCTCCCTTGGGGGTCTATGGCTACACCTTC | CASSPPLGVYGYTF
. | TRBJ1-1 | . | TRBV7-9 | TGTGCCAGCAGCTTAATTGCGCTCACTGAAGCTTTCTTT | CASSLIALTEAFF
. | TRBJ1-4 | . | TRBV10-1 | TGCGCCAGCAGTCCCGGGACAACCTCAACTAATGAAAAACTGTTTTTT | CASSPGTTSTNEKLFF
few | TRBJ2-4 | . | TRBV7-3 | TGTGCCAGCAGCTTAACCAGGGACAACATTCAGTACTTC | CASSLTRDNIQYF
. | TRBJ2-6 | TRBD1 | TRBV5-4 | TGTGCCAGCAGTCCAGGGGGAGCTGGGGCCAACGTCCTGACTTTC | CASSPGGAGANVLTF
. | TRBJ2-1 | . | TRBV6-6 | TGTGCCAGCAGTCCACAGGGTGTTGAGCAGTTCTTC | CASSPQGVEQFF
. | TRBJ2-3 | . | TRBV4-2 | TGTGCCAGCGTTAGTAGCGGCACAGATACGCAGTATTTT | CASVSSGTDTQYF
. | TRBJ2-7 | . | TRBV7-9 | TGTGCCAGCAGCCTGGGCGCCTATCTCTCCTACGAGCAGTACTTC | CASSLGAYLSYEQYF
. | TRBJ1-1 | . | TRBV5-4 | TGTGCCAGCAGCTTTCTGGACACTGAAGCTTTCTTT | CASSFLDTEAFF